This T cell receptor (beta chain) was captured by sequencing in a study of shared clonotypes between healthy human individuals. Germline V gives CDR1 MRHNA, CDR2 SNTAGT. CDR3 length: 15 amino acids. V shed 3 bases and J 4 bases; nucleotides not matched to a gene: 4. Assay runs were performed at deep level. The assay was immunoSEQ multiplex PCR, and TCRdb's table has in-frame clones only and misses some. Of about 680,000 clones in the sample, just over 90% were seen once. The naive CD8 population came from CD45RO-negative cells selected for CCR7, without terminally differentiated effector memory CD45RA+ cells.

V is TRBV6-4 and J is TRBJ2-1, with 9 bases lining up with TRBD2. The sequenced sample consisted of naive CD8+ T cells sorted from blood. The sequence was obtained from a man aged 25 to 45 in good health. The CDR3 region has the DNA TGTGCCAGCAGTGAAGGACTAGCGAAGTACAATGAGCAGTTCTTC. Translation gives CASSEGLAKYNEQFF.